In its sample, the clone carrying this T cell receptor beta chain was seen a few times. The sample comes from a study of blood T cell repertoires in COVID-19. Libraries were prepared by immunoSEQ multiplex PCR; TCRdb keeps only in-frame clonotypes and omits some of them. The sample lists about 53,000 clones, roughly 89% occurring once. CDR3 length: 17 residues. Per the germline V gene, CDR1 is MGHRA and CDR2 is YSYEKL. V was pared by 0 bases and J by 0 bases, with 5 bases of the junction left unmatched. The material sequenced was peripheral blood. The TCR originated in a man aged 80 or over with acute or convalescent COVID-19. J is TRBJ1-2 and V is TRBV4-1; 9 positions agree with TRBD1. CDR3 sequence: CASSQEAGTGPNYGYTF. Written as DNA, the CDR3 is TGCGCCAGCAGCCAAGAAGCTGGGACAGGGCCTAACTATGGCTACACCTTC.